The T cell receptor (beta chain) under discussion was sequenced for a study of CD8 T cells in ankylosing spondylitis. It was by quantitative 5'-RACE with molecular barcodes that TCR beta libraries were made. One entry per CDR3 protein, called by TCRdb with MiXCR from the 5' RACE reads. The top ten clones hold over 12% of a sample with some 200,000 distinct CDR3 sequences, about 6.7% of them seen once. Study findings and constraints: There was a TCR beta motif, made of several highly homologous variants, that appeared characteristic of ankylosing spondylitis blood.

The CDR3 loop spans 15 amino acids. Germline V CDR1 and CDR2: SGHAT, FQNNGV. V gave up 1 base and J gave up 1 base, with 11 bases separating them. The table lists this clonotype with many counts. Its antigen is not identified. This clonotype was obtained from a male donor with ankylosing spondylitis. The rearrangement joins TRBV11-2 to TRBJ2-7; weak D call: TRBD1 (6 bases). The specimen sequenced was blood, either unsorted or a sorted T cell fraction (not recorded which). The CDR3 loop is CASSLAPDRSYEQYF. For the CDR3, the DNA is TGTGCCAGCAGCTTAGCCCCCGACAGGTCCTACGAGCAGTACTTC. Full variable domain (rest looked up from reference TRBV11-2 and TRBJ2-7): EAGVAQSPRYKIIEKRQSVAFWCNPISGHATLYWYQQILGQGPKLLIQFQNNGVVDDSQLPKDRFSAERLKGVDSTLKIQPAKLEDSAVYLCASSLAPDRSYEQYFGPGTRLTVT.